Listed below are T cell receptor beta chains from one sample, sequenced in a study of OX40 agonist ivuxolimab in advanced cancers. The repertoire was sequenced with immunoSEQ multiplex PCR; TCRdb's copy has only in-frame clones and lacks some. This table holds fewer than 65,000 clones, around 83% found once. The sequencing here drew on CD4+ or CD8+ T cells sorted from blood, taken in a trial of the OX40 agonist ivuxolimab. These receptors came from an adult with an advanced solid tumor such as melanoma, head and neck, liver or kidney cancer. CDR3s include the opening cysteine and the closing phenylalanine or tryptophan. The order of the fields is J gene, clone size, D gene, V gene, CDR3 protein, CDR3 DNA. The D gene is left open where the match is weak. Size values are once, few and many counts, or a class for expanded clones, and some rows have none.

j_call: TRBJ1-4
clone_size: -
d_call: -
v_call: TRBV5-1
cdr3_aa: CASSSGTAQNEKLFF
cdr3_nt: TGCGCCAGCAGCTCGGGGACGGCCCAGAATGAAAAACTGTTTTTT

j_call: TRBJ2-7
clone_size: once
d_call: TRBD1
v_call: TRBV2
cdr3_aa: CASNRPGQDGWEQYF
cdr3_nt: TGTGCCAGCAACCGGCCGGGACAGGACGGTTGGGAGCAGTACTTC

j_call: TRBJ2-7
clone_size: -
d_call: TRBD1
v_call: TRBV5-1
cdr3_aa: CASSLDRVSYEQYF
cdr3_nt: TGCGCCAGCAGCTTAGACAGGGTTTCCTACGAGCAGTACTTC

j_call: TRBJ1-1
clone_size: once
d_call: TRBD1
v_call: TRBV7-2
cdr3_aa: CASSPPPGGGTEAFF
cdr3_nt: TGTGCCAGCAGCCCCCCTCCAGGGGGAGGGACTGAAGCTTTCTTT

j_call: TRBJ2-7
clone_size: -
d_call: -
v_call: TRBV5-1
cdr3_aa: CASSLTPLDEQYF
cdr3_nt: TGCGCCAGCAGCCTGACCCCACTGGACGAGCAGTACTTC

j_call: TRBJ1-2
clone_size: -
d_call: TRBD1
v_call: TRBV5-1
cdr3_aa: CASSTTRQGAPGNYGYTF
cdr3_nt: TGCGCCAGCAGCACAACTCGCCAGGGGGCGCCTGGAAACTATGGCTACACCTTC

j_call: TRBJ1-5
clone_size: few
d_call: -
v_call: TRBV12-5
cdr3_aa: CASGFSQPQHF
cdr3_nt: TGTGCTAGTGGTTTTTCCCAGCCCCAGCATTTT

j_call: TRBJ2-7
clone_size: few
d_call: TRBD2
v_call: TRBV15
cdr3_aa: CATSGEGGRRYEQYF
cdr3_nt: TGTGCCACCAGCGGAGAAGGCGGGAGAAGGTACGAGCAGTACTTC

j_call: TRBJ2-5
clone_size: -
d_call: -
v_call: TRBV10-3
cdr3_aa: CAISAEGQETQYF
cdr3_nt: TGTGCCATCAGTGCGGAGGGCCAAGAGACCCAGTACTTC

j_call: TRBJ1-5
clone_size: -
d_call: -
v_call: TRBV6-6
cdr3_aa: CASNFGTNQPQHF
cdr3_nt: TGTGCCAGCAATTTTGGGACCAATCAGCCCCAGCATTTT

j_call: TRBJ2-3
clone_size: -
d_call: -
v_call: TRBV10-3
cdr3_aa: CAISESLATDTQYF
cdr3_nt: TGTGCCATCAGTGAGAGCCTAGCGACAGATACGCAGTATTTT

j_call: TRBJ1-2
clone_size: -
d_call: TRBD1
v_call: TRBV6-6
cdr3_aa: CASSRGTGGYGYTF
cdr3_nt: TGTGCCAGCAGTAGGGGGACAGGGGGCTATGGCTACACCTTC

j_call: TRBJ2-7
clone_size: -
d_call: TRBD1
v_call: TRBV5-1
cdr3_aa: CASSPGGTGIGHEQYF
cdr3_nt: TGCGCCAGCAGCCCTGGTGGGACAGGGATAGGCCACGAGCAGTACTTC

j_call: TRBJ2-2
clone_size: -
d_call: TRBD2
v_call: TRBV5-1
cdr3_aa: CASSPGGLAGAPGELFF
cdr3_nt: TGCGCCAGCAGCCCCGGGGGGCTAGCGGGAGCCCCCGGGGAGCTGTTTTTT

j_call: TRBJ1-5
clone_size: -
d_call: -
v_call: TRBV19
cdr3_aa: CASSTTGNQPQHF
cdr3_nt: TGTGCCAGTAGTACAACAGGGAACCAGCCCCAGCATTTT

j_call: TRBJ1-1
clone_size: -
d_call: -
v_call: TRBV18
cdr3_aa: CATTTGGSREAFF
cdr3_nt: TGTGCCACCACGACAGGCGGTTCCCGGGAAGCTTTCTTT

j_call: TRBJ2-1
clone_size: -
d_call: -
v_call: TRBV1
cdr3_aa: CTSSLTSGLAGAPYNEQFF
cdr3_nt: TGCACCAGCAGCCTTACTTCGGGACTAGCGGGAGCACCCTACAATGAGCAGTTCTTC

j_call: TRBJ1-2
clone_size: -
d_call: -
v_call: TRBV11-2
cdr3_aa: CASSLGGAAANYGYTF
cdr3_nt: TGTGCCAGCAGCTTAGGCGGTGCAGCCGCTAACTATGGCTACACCTTC

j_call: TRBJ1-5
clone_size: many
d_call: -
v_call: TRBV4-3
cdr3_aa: CASSQAGGGQPQHF
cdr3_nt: TGCGCCAGCAGCCAAGCGGGGGGCGGGCAGCCCCAGCATTTT

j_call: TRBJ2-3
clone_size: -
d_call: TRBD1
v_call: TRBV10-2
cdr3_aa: CASIQGVRTDTQYF
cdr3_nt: TGCGCCAGCATCCAGGGGGTAAGGACAGATACGCAGTATTTT

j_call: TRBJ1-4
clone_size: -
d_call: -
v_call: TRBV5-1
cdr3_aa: CASSEFSQGNEKLFF
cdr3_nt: TGCGCCAGCAGCGAGTTTTCGCAGGGGAATGAAAAACTGTTTTTT

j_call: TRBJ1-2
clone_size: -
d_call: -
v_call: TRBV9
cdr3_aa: CASSAQTAANYGYTF
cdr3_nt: TGTGCCAGCAGCGCCCAGACTGCAGCTAACTATGGCTACACCTTC

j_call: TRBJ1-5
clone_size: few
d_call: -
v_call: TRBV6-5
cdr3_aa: CASSYERRGQPQHF
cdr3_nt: TGTGCCAGCAGTTACGAAAGGAGAGGGCAGCCCCAGCATTTT

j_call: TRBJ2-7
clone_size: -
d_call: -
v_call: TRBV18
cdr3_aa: CASSQGHFYEQYF
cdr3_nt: TGTGCCAGCTCACAGGGACACTTCTACGAGCAGTACTTC

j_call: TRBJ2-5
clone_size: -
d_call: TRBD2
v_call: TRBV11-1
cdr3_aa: CASTPSSGINQETQYF
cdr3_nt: TGTGCCAGCACCCCATCTAGCGGTATAAACCAAGAGACCCAGTACTTC

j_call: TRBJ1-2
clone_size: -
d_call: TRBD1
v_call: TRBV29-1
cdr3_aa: CSGGDRGPANYGYTF
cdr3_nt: TGCAGCGGCGGGGACAGGGGCCCCGCTAACTATGGCTACACCTTC

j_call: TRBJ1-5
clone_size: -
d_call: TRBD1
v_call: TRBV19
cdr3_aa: CASSISSGTGVNQPQHF
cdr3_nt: TGTGCCAGTAGTATCTCTTCCGGGACAGGGGTGAATCAGCCCCAGCATTTT

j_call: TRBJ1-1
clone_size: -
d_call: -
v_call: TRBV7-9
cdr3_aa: CASSLTGTDTEAFF
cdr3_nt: TGTGCCAGCAGCTTAACAGGGACCGACACTGAAGCTTTCTTT

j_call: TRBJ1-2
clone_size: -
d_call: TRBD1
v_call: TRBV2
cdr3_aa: CASRRQGRSGYTF
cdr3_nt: TGTGCCAGCAGGCGACAGGGGCGGAGTGGCTACACCTTC

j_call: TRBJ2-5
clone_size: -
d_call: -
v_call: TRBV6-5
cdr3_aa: CASSYSGTGEETQYF
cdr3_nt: TGTGCCAGCAGTTACTCGGGGACGGGGGAAGAGACCCAGTACTTC

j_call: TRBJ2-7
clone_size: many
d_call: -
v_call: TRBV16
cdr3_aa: CASSQGQLTYEQYF
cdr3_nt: TGTGCCAGCAGCCAAGGGCAGTTGACCTACGAGCAGTACTTC

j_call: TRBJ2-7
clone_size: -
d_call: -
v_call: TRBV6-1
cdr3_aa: CASSEPGRGSSYEQYF
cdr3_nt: TGTGCCAGCAGTGAGCCGGGTAGGGGTAGCTCCTACGAGCAGTACTTC

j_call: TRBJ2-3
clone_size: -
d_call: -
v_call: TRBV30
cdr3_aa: CAWSVGGASTDTQYF
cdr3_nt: TGTGCCTGGAGTGTGGGCGGGGCGAGCACAGATACGCAGTATTTT

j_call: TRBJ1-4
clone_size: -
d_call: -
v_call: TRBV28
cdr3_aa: CASRRGGDEKLFF
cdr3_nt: TGTGCCAGCAGAAGGGGCGGGGATGAAAAACTGTTTTTT

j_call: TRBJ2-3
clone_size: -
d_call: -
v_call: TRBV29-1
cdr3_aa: CSVEAPGLADTQYF
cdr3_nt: TGCAGCGTTGAAGCGCCAGGGTTGGCAGATACGCAGTATTTT

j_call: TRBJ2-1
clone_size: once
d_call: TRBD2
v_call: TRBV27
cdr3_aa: CASRFSGTSADEQFF
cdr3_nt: TGTGCCAGCAGATTCTCCGGGACTAGCGCGGATGAGCAGTTCTTC

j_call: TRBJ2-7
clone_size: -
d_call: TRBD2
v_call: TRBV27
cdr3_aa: CASSPGLAYEQYF
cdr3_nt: TGTGCCAGCAGTCCTGGACTAGCCTACGAGCAGTACTTC

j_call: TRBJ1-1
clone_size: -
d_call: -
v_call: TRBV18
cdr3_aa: CASSPVTGSLNTEAFF
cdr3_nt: TGTGCCAGCTCACCGGTGACAGGCAGTTTGAACACTGAAGCTTTCTTT

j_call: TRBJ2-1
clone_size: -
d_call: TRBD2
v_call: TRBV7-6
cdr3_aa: CASSLAKGTSGTFNEQFF
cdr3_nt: TGTGCCAGCAGCTTAGCTAAGGGGACTAGCGGGACTTTCAATGAGCAGTTCTTC

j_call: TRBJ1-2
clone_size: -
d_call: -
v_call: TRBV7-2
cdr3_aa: CASSLWGPQGAGYTF
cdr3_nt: TGTGCCAGCAGCTTATGGGGACCTCAAGGAGCGGGCTACACCTTC

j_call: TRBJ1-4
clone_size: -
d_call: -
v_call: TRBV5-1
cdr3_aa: CASSFSVNEKLFF
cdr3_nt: TGCGCCAGCAGCTTCTCAGTTAATGAAAAACTGTTTTTT

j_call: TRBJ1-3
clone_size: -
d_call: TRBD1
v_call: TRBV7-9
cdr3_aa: CASSATGKGSGNTIYF
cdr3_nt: TGTGCCAGCAGCGCGACAGGGAAGGGATCTGGAAACACCATATATTTT

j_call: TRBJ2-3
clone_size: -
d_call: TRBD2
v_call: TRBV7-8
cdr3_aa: CASSPWGGEGTDTQYF
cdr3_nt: TGTGCCAGCAGCCCCTGGGGGGGGGAGGGGACAGATACGCAGTATTTT

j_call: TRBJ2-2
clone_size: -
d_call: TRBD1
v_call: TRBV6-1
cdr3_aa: CASSDRTGRGGELFF
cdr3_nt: TGTGCCAGCAGTGATCGGACAGGGCGAGGCGGGGAGCTGTTTTTT

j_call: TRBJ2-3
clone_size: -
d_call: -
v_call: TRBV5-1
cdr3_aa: CASSLEVDTQYF
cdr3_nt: TGCGCCAGCAGCCTAGAAGTAGATACGCAGTATTTT

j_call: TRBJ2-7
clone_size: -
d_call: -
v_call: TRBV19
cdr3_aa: CASSRYGTPTYEQYF
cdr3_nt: TGTGCCAGTAGTCGATACGGGACACCTACCTACGAGCAGTACTTC

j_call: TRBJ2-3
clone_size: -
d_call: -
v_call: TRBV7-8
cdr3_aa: CASSSRRFTDTQYF
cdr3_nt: TGTGCCAGCAGCTCGAGGAGATTCACAGATACGCAGTATTTT

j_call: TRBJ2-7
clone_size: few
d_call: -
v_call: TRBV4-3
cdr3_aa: CASSQDLVFPGYEQYF
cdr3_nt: TGCGCCAGCAGCCAAGACTTGGTGTTTCCGGGCTACGAGCAGTACTTC

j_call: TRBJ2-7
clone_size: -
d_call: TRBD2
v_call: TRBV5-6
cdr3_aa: CASSLIGTSSYEQYF
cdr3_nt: TGTGCCAGCAGCTTGATTGGGACTAGCAGCTACGAGCAGTACTTC

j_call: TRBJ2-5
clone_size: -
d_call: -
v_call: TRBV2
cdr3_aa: CASSLEGAPRETQYF
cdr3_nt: TGTGCCAGCTCCTTGGAGGGGGCGCCCCGGGAGACCCAGTACTTC

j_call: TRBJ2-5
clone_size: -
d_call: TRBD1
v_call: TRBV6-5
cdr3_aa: CASSYLGQVYGETQYF
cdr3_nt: TGTGCCAGCAGTTACTTAGGACAGGTCTATGGGGAGACCCAGTACTTC

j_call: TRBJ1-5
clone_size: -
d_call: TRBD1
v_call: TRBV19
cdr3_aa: CASSFDRVGNQPQHF
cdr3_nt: TGTGCCAGTAGTTTTGACAGGGTCGGCAATCAGCCCCAGCATTTT

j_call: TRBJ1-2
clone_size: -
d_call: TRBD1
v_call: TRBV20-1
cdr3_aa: CSADTGGGYTF
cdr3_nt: TGCAGTGCAGACACAGGGGGTGGCTACACCTTC

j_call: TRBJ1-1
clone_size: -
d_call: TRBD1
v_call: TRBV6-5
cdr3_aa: CASRSQGANTEAFF
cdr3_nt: TGTGCCAGCAGATCACAGGGGGCTAACACTGAAGCTTTCTTT